The 28 T cell receptor beta chains presented below share a single source sample, sequenced in a study of Graves' ophthalmopathy and Graves' hyperthyroidism. Amplification of TCR beta CDR3 regions used RNA transcripts. An opening RT-PCR round employed HTBI primers and preceded a second-round multiplex PCR. TCRdb ran MiXCR on the multiplex PCR reads and lists one entry per CDR3 protein. The table records roughly 160,000 distinct CDR3 sequences, roughly two fifths of them present only once. The source material was peripheral blood. Every receptor here comes from a man aged 25-40 years with Graves' ophthalmopathy.

The chain combines TRBV12-3 or TRBV12-4 with TRBJ2-2, with TRBD2 matching 9 bases. The CDR3 covers 16 residues. The trim removed 8 bases at V and 4 bases at J, leaving 11 bases unmatched. The CDR3 loop is CASAGAGGPITGELFF. In DNA, the CDR3 is TGTGCCAGCGCCGGTGCGGGAGGGCCCATCACCGGGGAGCTGTTTTTT.

This clonotype occurred many times. J is TRBJ2-7 and V is TRBV6-2 or TRBV6-3; 9 bases fit TRBD1. Trimming at V came to 6 bases and at J to 5 bases, leaving 8 bases not matched to a gene. There are 14 residues in the CDR3. Germline V gives CDR1 MNHEY, CDR2 SVGEGT. Written as DNA, the CDR3 is TGTGCCAGCAGCCGACCCGGGACAGGGAACGAGCAGTACTTC. It encodes CASSRPGTGNEQYF.

As DNA, the CDR3 is TGTGCCAGCAGTTTTGTTACAGGGGCCAACAATCAGCCCCAGCATTTT. Translating it yields CASSFVTGANNQPQHF. V is TRBV12-3 or TRBV12-4 and J is TRBJ1-5, with 7 bases identical to TRBD1. The trim removed 3 bases at V and 3 bases at J, leaving 8 bases unmatched. The CDR3 loop spans 16 amino acids.

Sample share makes this clonotype medium-sized. This chain links TRBV12-3 or TRBV12-4 with TRBJ2-7, with 8 bases fitting TRBD2. CDR3 length equals 15 residues. J gave up 4 bases and V 6 bases, and 11 bases lay outside the gene matches. CDR3 amino acids: CASSSRREARYEQYF. DNA of the CDR3: TGTGCCAGCAGCTCCAGGCGGGAGGCCAGATACGAGCAGTACTTC.

This clonotype was detected many times. The J gene is TRBJ2-5, the V gene TRBV18; 7 nucleotides line up with TRBD1. The V gene's germline CDR1 is KGHSH and CDR2 LQKENI. The CDR3 totals 14 residues. With 3 bases clipped from V and 2 bases from J, the junction kept 3 bases outside the gene matches. CDR3 region: CASSPGTDQETQYF. DNA of the CDR3: TGTGCCAGCTCACCTGGGACAGATCAAGAGACCCAGTACTTC.

This clonotype was seen repeatedly, ten times or more. This chain connects TRBV5-6 to TRBJ2-7; 11 nucleotides agree with TRBD1. V was pared by 5 bases and J by 1 base, with 5 bases of the junction left unmatched. Germline CDR1 reads SGHDT; CDR2 reads YYEEEE. The CDR3 has 15 amino acids. CDR3 DNA sequence: TGTGCCAGCAGTTACGGACAGGGGGCTTCCTACGAGCAGTACTTC. Its translation is CASSYGQGASYEQYF.

This clonotype occurred many times. The rearrangement uses TRBV9 and TRBJ1-2; 11 positions agree with TRBD1. V lost 1 base to trimming and J lost 2 bases; unmatched junction nucleotides: 7. The CDR3 loop spans 17 amino acids. CDR1 and CDR2 (germline): SGDLS, YYNGEE. The CDR3 sequence: CASSVPIGTGGNYGYTF. CDR3 coding DNA: TGTGCCAGCAGCGTACCAATAGGGACAGGGGGAAACTATGGCTACACCTTC.

The J gene is TRBJ1-6, the V gene TRBV12-3 or TRBV12-4, with TRBD1 identical over 10 bases. There are 17 residues in the CDR3. With V trimmed by 3 bases and J by 4 bases, 6 bases remained unmatched. CDR3 sequence: CASSFDRGRGYNSPLHF. CDR3 coding DNA: TGTGCCAGCAGTTTTGACAGGGGGCGCGGTTATAATTCACCCCTCCACTTT.

The V gene is TRBV12-3 or TRBV12-4, the J gene TRBJ1-2, with 9 bases lining up with TRBD1. The CDR3 is made up of 15 amino acids. Trimming removed 7 bases from V and 4 bases from J; junction bases left unmatched: 10. The CDR3 coding sequence is TGTGCCAGCACCGGGACCGGGACAGGGACCTATGGCTACACCTTC. This gives the protein CASTGTGTGTYGYTF.

This clonotype was seen at least ten times. V gene TRBV12-3 or TRBV12-4 combines with J gene TRBJ2-2; D is unclear. The CDR3 sequence is 13 residues long. Trimming took 1 base from V and 3 from J, leaving 3 bases between them. In DNA form, the CDR3 reads TGTGCCAGCAGTTTAGAGTACACCGGGGAGCTGTTTTTT. Protein product: CASSLEYTGELFF.

Regarding this clonotype: One junction end does not reproduce the germline sequence, and a read error may be involved. V usage is TRBV12-3 or TRBV12-4 and J usage is TRBJ2-7; D is ambiguous. The CDR3 runs to 14 residues. The CDR3: CASRVGLSQYEQYF. The CDR3 DNA sequence: TGTGCTAGCAGAGTAGGGCTTTCACAGTACGAGCAGTACTTC.

This chain joins TRBV6-1 and TRBJ1-3; D ambiguous. This CDR3 region has 13 residues. Germline V gives CDR1 MNHNS, CDR2 SASEGT. Trimming shortened V by 6 bases and J by 4 bases, and 10 bases separated the two germline ends. CDR3 loop: CASSWARGNTIYF. CDR3 bases: TGTGCCAGCAGCTGGGCGCGGGGAAACACCATATATTTT.

The chain has TRBV12-3 or TRBV12-4 and TRBJ1-1; 9 bases agree with TRBD1. Trimming at V came to 1 base and at J to 3 bases, leaving 9 bases not matched to a gene. The CDR3 runs 17 residues. In DNA form, the CDR3 reads TGTGCCAGCAGTTTAGGTACAGGGGGCGGTGGGGACACTGAAGCTTTCTTT. Amino acids: CASSLGTGGGGDTEAFF.

This clonotype appeared many times. The rearrangement uses TRBV6-5 and TRBJ2-5; the D call may be TRBD1 or TRBD2 (5 bases each). Germline CDR1 reads MNHEY; CDR2 reads SVGAGI. This CDR3 contains 14 residues. Trimming left V 0 bases short and J 3 bases short, with 8 bases between. The CDR3 loop is CASSYSRGEETQYF. CDR3 sequence (DNA): TGTGCCAGCAGTTACTCTAGAGGGGAAGAGACCCAGTACTTC.

This clonotype was recorded many times. The J gene is TRBJ1-1, the V gene TRBV19, with TRBD1 identical over 9 bases. V lost 0 bases, J lost 4 bases, and 6 bases stayed unmatched. Germline V gene sequence: CDR1 LNHDA, CDR2 SQIVND (reference sequence). The CDR3 runs 16 residues. The CDR3 reads CASSIDPDRGITEAFF. The CDR3 DNA follows: TGTGCCAGTAGTATAGACCCGGACAGGGGAATCACTGAAGCTTTCTTT.

This clonotype was seen ten or more times. The chain combines TRBV6-8 with TRBJ2-6; unclear D gene. The germline CDR1 and CDR2 sequences are MNHGY and SAAAGT. The CDR3 totals 18 residues. Deletions cut 8 bases from V and 2 bases from J, with 22 bases between. CDR3 nucleotides: TGTGCCAGCCGAAAGGTGGTGGGTGAGGCTACTGGGGCCAACGTCCTGACTTTC. This codes for CASRKVVGEATGANVLTF.

This rearrangement joins TRBV30 to TRBJ1-6, with 7 bases aligning to TRBD1. From germline, CDR1 is GTSNPN and CDR2 SVGIG (reference sequence). V lost 5 bases, J lost 7 bases, and 8 bases stayed unmatched. This CDR3 spans 14 amino acids. In DNA, the CDR3 is TGTGCCTGGGAACCAGGGGGTCGGAATTCACCCCTCCACTTT. It is translated as CAWEPGGRNSPLHF.

The rearrangement uses TRBV6-1 and TRBJ1-1; a weak D match, TRBD1 (6 bases). V was trimmed by 7 bases and J by 1 base, leaving 22 bases between them. From germline, CDR1 is MNHNS and CDR2 SASEGT. The CDR3 is 17 residues long. The CDR3 DNA reads TGTGCCAGCAATGGGGAGCTAAGGCAGGGGCAGAACACTGAAGCTTTCTTT. It is translated as CASNGELRQGQNTEAFF.

This clonotype was seen at least ten times. This sequence joins TRBV28 and TRBJ2-7, with TRBD2 matching over 7 bases. The junction had 13 bases not matched to a gene; V was cut back by 4 bases and J by 1 base. This CDR3 has 17 residues. Per germline, CDR1 MDHEN and CDR2 SYDVKM. CDR3 sequence reads: CASSSPRGGFGSYEQYF. The CDR3 DNA reads as TGTGCCAGCAGTTCCCCCCGGGGAGGGTTCGGGTCCTACGAGCAGTACTTC.

This clonotype was counted ten times or more. This rearrangement joins TRBV30 to TRBJ1-1; D ambiguous. Looked up from germline, CDR1 is GTSNPN and CDR2 is SVGIG (reference sequence). The CDR3 is 13 residues long. The V and J ends lost 2 bases and 2 bases respectively, with 9 bases between them. As DNA, the CDR3 is TGTGCCTGGAGTATGGACGGAAACACTGAAGCTTTCTTT. Residues: CAWSMDGNTEAFF. Full variable domain (missing parts from reference TRBV30 and TRBJ1-1): SQTIHQWPATLVQPVGSPLSLECTVEGTSNPNLYWYRQAAGRGLQLLFYSVGIGQISSEVPQNLSASRPQDRQFILSSKKLLLSDSGFYLCAWSMDGNTEAFFGQGTRLTVV.

This clonotype has at least ten counts. This chain uses TRBV12-3 or TRBV12-4 with TRBJ2-5; D may be TRBD2 (6 bases). Between the trimmed V and J ends, which lost 3 bases and 1 base, there was a span of 12 bases. The CDR3 loop spans 15 amino acids. The CDR3, as DNA: TGTGCCAGCAGTTTCGGCGGGAACTTCCAAGAGACCCAGTACTTC. Translating gives CASSFGGNFQETQYF.

V usage is TRBV6-1 and J usage is TRBJ1-5; the D gene is possibly TRBD1 (6 bases). Looked up from germline, CDR1 is MNHNS and CDR2 is SASEGT. V dropped 2 bases and J dropped 7 bases, with 12 bases sitting between them. There are 14 residues in the CDR3. The chain's CDR3 is CASSERGARQPQHF. In nucleotides, the CDR3 is TGTGCCAGCAGTGAAAGGGGGGCGCGACAGCCCCAGCATTTT.

This clonotype was detected ten times or more. Being one base from a much bigger clone, this may be a read error. V usage is TRBV25-1 and J usage is TRBJ1-6, with TRBD1 matching 9 bases. CDR3 length: 15 residues. CDR1 MGHDK and CDR2 SYGVNS come from the germline V gene. The CDR3 DNA follows: TGTGCCTGCAGTATCGACAGGGGGGATAATTCACCCCTCCACTTT. Translation gives CACSIDRGDNSPLHF. The full variable domain, with the rest looked up from reference TRBV25-1 and TRBJ1-6, is EADIYQTPRYLVIGTGKKITLECSQTMGHDKMYWYQQDPGMELHLIHYSYGVNSTEKGDLSSESTVSRIRTEHFPLTLESARPSHTSQYLCACSIDRGDNSPLHFGNGTRLTVT.

This sequence joins TRBV6-2 or TRBV6-3 and TRBJ2-5; D perhaps matches TRBD2 (5 bases). The CDR3 is 14 residues long. The germline V gene encodes CDR1 MNHEY and CDR2 SVGEGT. Deletions cut 0 bases from V and 5 bases from J, with 10 bases between. This CDR3 reads CASSYSWPGETQYF. The CDR3 nucleotides read TGTGCCAGCAGTTACTCGTGGCCGGGGGAGACCCAGTACTTC.

This clonotype has at least ten counts. The rearrangement links TRBV29-1 to TRBJ2-7; TRBD1 matches at 8 bases. V lost 7 bases and J lost 5; bases outside the gene matches: 4. The germline V gene has CDR1 SQVTM and CDR2 ANQGSEA. This CDR3 has 11 residues. CDR3 DNA: TGCAGCGCTGGACAGGGTAACGAGCAGTACTTC. Its protein product is CSAGQGNEQYF.

There are many counts of this clonotype. The chain joins TRBV13 to TRBJ1-1; D perhaps matches TRBD1 (5 bases). This CDR3 is 13 amino acids long. V was cut by 0 bases and J by 7 bases, with 9 bases left in between. Germline CDR1 is PRHDT and CDR2 is FYEKMQ (reference sequence). The CDR3 is CASSLGGGVEAFF. In nucleotides, the CDR3 is TGTGCCAGCAGCTTAGGAGGAGGGGTTGAAGCTTTCTTT.

This clonotype was seen repeatedly, ten times or more. The rearrangement joins TRBV28 to TRBJ2-7, with 8 positions matching TRBD2. The CDR3 is 15 residues long. After removal of 3 bases from V and 3 bases from J, the junction contained 7 bases not matched to a gene. Per germline, CDR1 MDHEN and CDR2 SYDVKM. The CDR3 spells CASSFRLAGHYEQYF. CDR3 in DNA: TGTGCCAGCAGTTTCCGGCTAGCGGGCCACTACGAGCAGTACTTC.

The CDR3 here is CASSRPSQVSEQYF. CDR3 nucleotide sequence: TGTGCCAGCAGCCGCCCCAGCCAGGTATCCGAGCAGTACTTC. This chain connects TRBV7-2 to TRBJ2-7; D gene uncertain. V lost 5 bases to trimming and J lost 6 bases, with 17 bases between them. Germline lookup yields CDR1 SGHTA and CDR2 FQGNSA. The CDR3 is 14 residues long.